This TCR beta chain was sequenced for a study of shared clonotypes between healthy human individuals. Overall study findings and caveats: The sampled material consisted only of blood, and tissue repertoires are likely to differ. Among donors, clonotype sharing was expected to be affected by sequencing depth.

A note on this clone: The antigen remains unidentified. Germline is not matched at one junction end, which may reflect a read error.

This table comes from immunoSEQ multiplex PCR, and its TCRdb copy is limited to in-frame clones, with some not included. In the table there are 1,400,000 or so clones, approximately 98.5% of which are singletons. This CDR3 is built from 17 residues. Germline CDR1 and CDR2: SSHAT and FNYEAQ (reference sequence). The chain recombines TRBV7-7 with TRBJ2-1, with D perhaps TRBD2 (5 bases). The sequence came from a man under 40 in good health. Material: naive CD4+ T cells sorted from blood. Subset in this sample: CD45RA+ positively selected. The CDR3 region is CASSLGMGTSSYNEQFF. Written as DNA, the CDR3 is TGTGCTAGCAGCTTAGGTATGGGAACTAGCTCCTACAATGAGCAGTTCTTC.